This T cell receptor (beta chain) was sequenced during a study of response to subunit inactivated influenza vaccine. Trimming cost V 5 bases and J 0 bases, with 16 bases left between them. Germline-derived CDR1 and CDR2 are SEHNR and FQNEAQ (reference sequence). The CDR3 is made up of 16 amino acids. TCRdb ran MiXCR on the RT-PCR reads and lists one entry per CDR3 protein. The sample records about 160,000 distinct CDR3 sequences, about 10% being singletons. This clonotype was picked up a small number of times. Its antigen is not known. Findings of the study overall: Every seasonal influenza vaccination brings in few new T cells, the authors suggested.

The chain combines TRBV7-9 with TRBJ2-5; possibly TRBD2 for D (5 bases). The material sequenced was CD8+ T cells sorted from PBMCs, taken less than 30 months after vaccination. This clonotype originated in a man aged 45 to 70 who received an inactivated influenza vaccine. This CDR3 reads CASSNGIWRNQETQYF. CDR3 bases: TGTGCCAGCAGCAACGGGATATGGCGGAACCAAGAGACCCAGTACTTC. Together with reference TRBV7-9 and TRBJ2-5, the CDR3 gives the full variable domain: DTGVSQNPRHKITKRGQNVTFRCDPISEHNRLYWYRQTLGQGPEFLTYFQNEAQLEKSRLLSDRFSAERPKGSFSTLEIQRTEQGDSAMYLCASSNGIWRNQETQYFGPGTRLLVL.